A single sample gave rise to the 27 T cell receptor beta chains below, sequenced in a study of T-cell reconstitution after alpha-beta-depleted transplantation in children. Construction of the TCRbeta library involved unique molecular identifiers. TCRdb processed the PCR reads anew with MiXCR; each CDR3 protein has one entry. The sample includes over 550,000 distinct CDR3 sequences, over 9.5% of them seen just once. The sample was PBMCs from the stem cell graft donor, taken from the stem cell graft. The receptor set was obtained from a human donor who donated a stem cell graft to a child with acute myeloid leukemia.

The genes are TRBV12-3 or TRBV12-4 and TRBJ1-6, with D unclear. Deletions cut 3 bases from V and 7 bases from J, with 10 bases between. This CDR3 is 14 amino acids long. As DNA, the CDR3 is TGTGCCAGCAGTTTTTCATTGGGCAATTCACCCCTCCACTTT. It codes for CASSFSLGNSPLHF.

The chain joins TRBV28 to TRBJ1-5, with D unresolved. Trimming shortened V by 2 bases and J by 8 bases, and 7 bases separated the two germline ends. Germline CDR1 reads MDHEN; CDR2 reads SYDVKM. The CDR3 has 12 residues. CDR3 nucleotides: TGTGCCAGCAGTTTAGTCGGCAAGCCCCAGCATTTT. Its translation is CASSLVGKPQHF.

This clonotype was recorded a few times. The chain couples TRBV7-3 to TRBJ2-2, with 10 bases aligning to TRBD2. Germline V lookup: CDR1 SGHTA, CDR2 FQGTGA. The CDR3 totals 17 residues. Germline trimming cut 5 bases from V and 2 bases from J; bases unmatched to any gene: 8. The CDR3 nucleotides read TGTGCCAGCAGCGACATAGCGGGAGGTCTTAACACCGGGGAGCTGTTTTTT. As protein: CASSDIAGGLNTGELFF.

This clonotype was detected a few times. The chain joins TRBV20-1 to TRBJ2-1; possibly TRBD2 for D (5 bases). The CDR3 is made up of 14 amino acids. V lost 7 bases and J 7 bases, leaving 20 bases between the germline ends. Germline CDR1 and CDR2: DFQATT and SNEGSKA (reference sequence). The CDR3 reads CSGTDFIQANEQFF. The CDR3 DNA reads as TGCAGTGGCACGGACTTCATACAAGCTAATGAGCAGTTCTTC.

This clonotype was seen a few times. The chain uses TRBV5-1 and TRBJ2-7; tentatively, D is TRBD1 (5 bases). V lost 0 bases and J lost 1, with 11 bases in between. CDR1 and CDR2 (germline): SGHRS, YFSETQ. The CDR3 consists of 15 residues. CDR3 nucleotides: TGCGCCAGCAGCTTGGAACCGGACACATCCTACGAGCAGTACTTC. As protein: CASSLEPDTSYEQYF.

This clonotype appeared a few times. V gene TRBV20-1 combines with J gene TRBJ2-5, with 8 nucleotides matching TRBD2. The CDR3 is 15 residues long. Germline CDR1 reads DFQATT; CDR2 reads SNEGSKA (reference sequence). V was clipped by 0 bases and J by 5 bases; unmatched bases: 8. DNA for the CDR3: TGCAGTGCTAGAGATCCGGGAGGGCCGGGGGAGACCCAGTACTTC. As protein: CSARDPGGPGETQYF.

The CDR3 DNA is TGCAGTGCTAGATTGCCGGGGGGGATCCTTCGGAGCGAGCAGTACTTC. As protein: CSARLPGGILRSEQYF. The chain carries TRBV20-1 and TRBJ2-7; 8 positions match TRBD2. The germline V gene has CDR1 DFQATT and CDR2 SNEGSKA (reference sequence). With V trimmed by 2 bases and J by 6 bases, 15 bases remained unmatched. The CDR3 totals 16 residues.

The CDR3 bases are TGTGCCAGCAGCCAAGTAGGGCCGGGTGAGCAGTTCTTC. Its protein product is CASSQVGPGEQFF. The chain couples TRBV4-2 to TRBJ2-1; D call uncertain. The V and J ends lost 1 base and 9 bases respectively, with 10 bases between them. This CDR3 has 13 amino acids. Per the germline V gene, CDR1 is LGHNA and CDR2 is YNFKEQ.

This clonotype was counted at least ten times. The chain couples TRBV5-1 to TRBJ1-1; TRBD1 aligns across 8 bases. In germline, CDR1 is SGHRS, CDR2 YFSETQ. The ends lost 4 bases at V and 0 bases at J; junction bases unmatched: 8. The CDR3 is 16 amino acids. CDR3: CASSLGQALMNTEAFF. The CDR3 DNA follows: TGCGCCAGCAGCCTGGGACAGGCATTAATGAACACTGAAGCTTTCTTT.

The chain links TRBV20-1 to TRBJ2-7; TRBD2 matches 14 bases. CDR1 is DFQATT, CDR2 SNEGSKA, per germline (reference sequence). This CDR3 contains 15 residues. The V segment lost 6 bases and the J segment 3 bases; nucleotides outside the gene matches: 7. Here the CDR3 DNA reads TGCAGTGCCGGGTCGGGGACTAGCGGGAGCTACGAGCAGTACTTC. Translation: CSAGSGTSGSYEQYF.

V is TRBV12-3 or TRBV12-4 and J is TRBJ2-7, with D perhaps matching TRBD2 (6 bases). This CDR3 has 16 residues. V was clipped by 3 bases and J by 1 base, with 16 bases between them. The CDR3 sequence: CASSLPSGTLSYEQYF. The CDR3 DNA sequence: TGTGCCAGCAGTTTGCCCTCAGGGACTCTTTCCTACGAGCAGTACTTC.

This clonotype was seen at least ten times. V is TRBV7-8 and J is TRBJ2-7; 13 bases are a match to TRBD2. CDR3 length equals 16 residues. The germline gives CDR1 SGHVS, CDR2 FQNEAQ. With V trimmed by 5 bases and J by 3 bases, 7 bases remained unmatched. CDR3 in amino acids: CASSPWTSGSNYEQYF. The CDR3 DNA follows: TGTGCCAGCAGCCCGTGGACTAGCGGGAGTAACTACGAGCAGTACTTC. The variable domain in full, with the rest retrieved from reference TRBV7-8 and TRBJ2-7, is GAGVSQSPRYKVAKRGQDVALRCDPISGHVSLFWYQQALGQGPEFLTYFQNEAQLDKSGLPSDRFFAERPEGSVSTLKIQRTQQEDSAVYLCASSPWTSGSNYEQYFGPGTRLTVT.

This clonotype was counted many times. This chain connects TRBV20-1 to TRBJ1-1; perhaps TRBD1 as D (5 bases). CDR1 is DFQATT, CDR2 SNEGSKA, per germline (reference sequence). The CDR3 length is 15 residues. With 0 bases removed from V and 7 bases from J, the gap between germline ends came to 18 bases. In DNA, the CDR3 is TGCAGTGCTAGAGATCTCGTCAGCTTGGGGGTTGAAGCTTTCTTT. Translating it yields CSARDLVSLGVEAFF.

The chain carries TRBV7-2 and TRBJ2-1, with 9 bases aligning to TRBD2. The CDR3 has 15 amino acids. The germline V gene has CDR1 SGHTA and CDR2 FQGNSA. The J segment lost 9 bases and the V segment lost 1 base, leaving 7 bases of the junction unmatched. The CDR3 here is CASSLVGSGGSEQFF. The CDR3 coding sequence is TGTGCCAGCAGCTTAGTAGGAAGCGGGGGGAGTGAGCAGTTCTTC.

This clonotype was seen only a few times. The chain combines TRBV30 with TRBJ1-6; 7 nucleotides match TRBD1. Per germline, CDR1 GTSNPN and CDR2 SVGIG (reference sequence). CDR3 length equals 17 residues. V lost 4 bases, J lost 7 bases, and 16 bases stayed unmatched. The CDR3 nucleotides read TGTGCCTGGACCTTCAGACAGGGAATGGTACAGAATTCACCCCTCCACTTT. This codes for CAWTFRQGMVQNSPLHF.

This clonotype showed up just a few times. V usage is TRBV7-2 and J usage is TRBJ2-5, with unresolved D. Germline CDR1 SGHTA, CDR2 FQGNSA. The CDR3 spans 11 residues. V lost 3 bases to trimming and J lost 6 bases, with 5 bases between them. CDR3 DNA sequence: TGTGCCAGCAGCTTGGATAAGACCCAGTACTTC. This encodes CASSLDKTQYF.

The CDR3 DNA is TGTGCCAGCAGCTTAAGGGGTACTTCAGATACGCAGTATTTT. It yields the protein CASSLRGTSDTQYF. This chain joins TRBV7-3 and TRBJ2-3; D uncertain. V lost 1 base to trimming and J lost 4 bases, with 9 bases between them. Germline V gives CDR1 SGHTA, CDR2 FQGTGA. The CDR3 spans 14 residues.

CDR3 coding DNA: TGTGCCAGCCTCCCCCCAGGGACAACTAGCACAGATACGCAGTATTTT. Protein sequence: CASLPPGTTSTDTQYF. The genes are TRBV28 and TRBJ2-3; TRBD1 is a possible D gene (6 bases). Germline V gene sequence: CDR1 MDHEN, CDR2 SYDVKM. Trimming stripped 8 bases from V and 0 bases from J, with 18 bases between. The CDR3 runs 16 residues.

Here the CDR3 DNA reads TGTGCCACGAAACCAAACAGGGGGCTACGGGGAACGACTAATGAAAAACTGTTTTTT. Its translation is CATKPNRGLRGTTNEKLFF. The chain employs TRBV10-3 and TRBJ1-4, with TRBD1 matching over 9 bases. Germline V gives CDR1 ENHRY, CDR2 SYGVKD. After removal of 10 bases from V and 2 bases from J, the junction contained 20 bases not matched to a gene. This CDR3 is built from 19 residues.

V is TRBV29-1 and J is TRBJ2-5, with unresolved D. Trimming cost V 1 base and J 8 bases, with 11 bases left between them. This CDR3 is built from 12 residues. Looked up from germline, CDR1 is SQVTM and CDR2 is ANQGSEA. The CDR3 sequence is CSVEGGSTTQYF. The CDR3 nucleotides read TGCAGCGTTGAAGGGGGAAGCACCACCCAGTACTTC.

The gene calls are TRBV6-1 and TRBJ2-7, with D unresolved. Germline V gene data show CDR1 as MNHNS and CDR2 as SASEGT. The CDR3 is made up of 16 amino acids. The V end lost 4 bases, the J end lost 5 bases, and 21 bases lay between the germline ends. This chain's CDR3 is CASSARSGRGGHEQYF. The CDR3 nucleotides are TGTGCCAGCAGTGCCCGTTCCGGGCGCGGCGGCCACGAGCAGTACTTC.

This clonotype was recorded at least ten times. The rearrangement uses TRBV4-3 and TRBJ2-2; 9 positions agree with TRBD2. Germline V CDR1 and CDR2: LGHNA, YSLEER. This CDR3 has 17 residues. Trimming took 3 bases from V and 8 from J; bases not matched to a gene: 13. As DNA, the CDR3 is TGCGCCAGCAGCCACGGGGGTTTAGCGGGAGTCCGAGGGGAGCTGTTTTTT. Its translation is CASSHGGLAGVRGELFF.

This clonotype was seen once. This chain links TRBV4-3 with TRBJ2-7, with D hard to call. Germline V gene data show CDR1 as LGHNA and CDR2 as YSLEER. This CDR3 has 13 amino acids. The ends were cut back, 1 base at V and 6 bases at J, with 10 bases in the middle. The CDR3 coding sequence is TGCGCCAGCAGCCAAGGTCAGTCGTTCGAGCAGTACTTC. It codes for CASSQGQSFEQYF.

This clonotype was seen only a few times. The gene calls are TRBV24-1 and TRBJ2-5, with D tentatively TRBD2 (5 bases). Trimming pared 4 bases from V and 7 bases from J, leaving 9 bases between. The CDR3 has 12 amino acids. Per germline, CDR1 KGHDR and CDR2 SFDVKD. CDR3 DNA sequence: TGTGCCACCAGTGACCCGGCGGGGACCCAGTACTTC. Encoded protein: CATSDPAGTQYF.

The chain is built from TRBV6-5 and TRBJ2-4; TRBD2 agrees at 7 bases. J lost 0 bases, V lost 2 bases, and 10 bases had no gene match. This CDR3 is built from 18 residues. The V gene's germline CDR1 is MNHEY and CDR2 SVGAGI. CDR3 loop: CASSYVKLADLAKNIQYF. The CDR3 DNA sequence: TGTGCCAGCAGTTACGTTAAGCTAGCGGACCTAGCCAAAAACATTCAGTACTTC.

The chain joins TRBV5-1 to TRBJ2-1; TRBD1 agrees at 8 bases. CDR1 and CDR2 from the germline V gene are SGHRS and YFSETQ. Germline trimming cut 4 bases from V and 12 bases from J; bases unmatched to any gene: 9. This CDR3 spans 13 amino acids. CDR3 DNA sequence: TGCGCCAGCAGCACTGGACAGGGCAACGCGCAGTTCTTC. This gives the protein CASSTGQGNAQFF.

V gene TRBV2 combines with J gene TRBJ1-6; D may be TRBD1 (6 bases). The CDR3 contains 17 residues. CDR1 is SNHLY and CDR2 is FYNNEI in the germline V gene. The germline V and J ends were trimmed by 6 bases and 8 bases, with 23 bases remaining between them. The CDR3 is CASRATIRRTEDSPLHF. The DNA of the CDR3 is TGTGCCAGCAGGGCCACTATCCGGAGGACAGAAGATTCACCCCTCCACTTT.